The sequence of this T cell receptor (beta chain) was determined in a study of cytomegalovirus exposure and HLA in healthy donors. Study-wide results and limits: Because they were indistinguishable, some V segments, including TRBV6-2 and TRBV6-3, were excluded. Accurate prediction of most subjects' HLA-A and HLA-B alleles from TCR beta sequences was reported.

13 Jbeta primers and 60 Vbeta primers were used for the PCR. Clones were read by immunoSEQ multiplex PCR, and TCRdb kept only the in-frame ones, dropping some. The table records approximately 200,000 clones, around 79% of them present only once. Remarks on this clone: Its antigen remains unknown.

Germline assignment: CDR1 SQVTM and CDR2 ANQGSEA. V shed 7 bases and J shed 5 bases, with 17 bases lying between them. This CDR3 region has 13 residues. V and J are TRBV29-1 and TRBJ1-1, with TRBD1 as a possible D gene (6 bases). The source is a girl between 5 and 17 years old in good health and CMV-seropositive. Input material: PBMCs. CDR3 region: CSAKGGPRTEAFF. DNA of the CDR3: TGCAGCGCCAAGGGGGGGCCCCGAACTGAAGCTTTCTTT. Variable domain in full (rest from reference TRBV29-1 and TRBJ1-1): SAVISQKPSRDICQRGTSLTIQCQVDSQVTMMFWYRQQPGQSLTLIATANQGSEATYESGFVIDKFPISRPNLTFSTLTVSNMSPEDSSIYLCSAKGGPRTEAFFGQGTRLTVV.